A single T cell receptor (beta chain) is shown here with its context. The record originates from a study of blood T cell repertoires in COVID-19. About the study: The United States, Italy and Spain were the sources of the acute and convalescent COVID-19 samples. The cDNA or gDNA used as material had been derived from T cells, B-cell-depleted T cells, or PBMCs.

Under the authors' procedure: Amplification of reference gene primers provided the estimated nucleated cell counts. Sequencing was performed with immunoSEQ multiplex PCR; in TCRdb, only in-frame clones are kept and a portion is missing. V and J calls and clone size come straight from that table; D and trimming were deduced from the DNA. The table has 150,000 to 160,000 clones, approximately 91% seen once. The CDR3 runs 14 residues. Trimming removed 7 bases from V and 10 bases from J; junction bases left unmatched: 12. CDR1 is LNHDA and CDR2 is SQIVND in the germline V gene (reference sequence). The TCR was taken from a woman in her 70s with acute or convalescent COVID-19. Material: peripheral blood. This rearrangement joins TRBV19 to TRBJ2-3; TRBD1 agrees at 9 bases. Here the CDR3 DNA reads TGTGCCAGTAAAGCGGGACAGGGACGTCTCCCGCAGTATTTT. This encodes CASKAGQGRLPQYF.